This T cell receptor beta chain comes out of a study of T cells after yellow fever vaccination. Study-wide context: Some fractions had low cell numbers, and these were prepared with SMART-Seq v4 Ultra Low Input. Study-level findings and limits: Post-booster repertoires again held most primary-vaccination clones (96% CD4, around 90% CD8).

The V and J ends lost 6 bases and 4 bases, in that order; junction bases with no gene match: 8. Germline V gives CDR1 MNHNS, CDR2 SASEGT. The CDR3 has 15 amino acids. This clonotype was detected a few times. What it binds is not known. The study made its TCR cDNA through 5'RACE template switching. That step introduced a universal primer site along with UMIs. Each CDR3 protein is one row after TCRdb ran MiXCR on the 5' RACE reads. Seen here are hundreds of thousands of distinct CDR3 sequences, around 17% observed once, and the top ten hold 15% to 20%. The J gene is TRBJ2-3, the V gene TRBV6-1; 9 bases map to TRBD1. The origin of this receptor is a man younger than 30 who received the YFV17D yellow fever vaccine. The sample here was PBMCs, taken 5 to 6 days after the first yellow fever vaccination. The CDR3 reads CASRPGQGVPDTQYF. The CDR3 nucleotides are TGTGCCAGCAGACCGGGACAGGGTGTCCCAGATACGCAGTATTTT.